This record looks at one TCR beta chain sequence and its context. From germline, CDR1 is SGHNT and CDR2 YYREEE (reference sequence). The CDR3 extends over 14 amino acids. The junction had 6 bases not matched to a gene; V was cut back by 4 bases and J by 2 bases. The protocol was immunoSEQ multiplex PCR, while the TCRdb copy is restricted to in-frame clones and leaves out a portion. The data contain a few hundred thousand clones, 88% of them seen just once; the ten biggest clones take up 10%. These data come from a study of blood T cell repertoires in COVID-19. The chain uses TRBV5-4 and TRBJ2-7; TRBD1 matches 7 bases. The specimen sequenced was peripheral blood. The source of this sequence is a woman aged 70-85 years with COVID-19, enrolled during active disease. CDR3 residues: CASSRGQRAYEQYF. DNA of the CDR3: TGTGCCAGCAGCAGGGGACAGCGAGCCTACGAGCAGTACTTC.